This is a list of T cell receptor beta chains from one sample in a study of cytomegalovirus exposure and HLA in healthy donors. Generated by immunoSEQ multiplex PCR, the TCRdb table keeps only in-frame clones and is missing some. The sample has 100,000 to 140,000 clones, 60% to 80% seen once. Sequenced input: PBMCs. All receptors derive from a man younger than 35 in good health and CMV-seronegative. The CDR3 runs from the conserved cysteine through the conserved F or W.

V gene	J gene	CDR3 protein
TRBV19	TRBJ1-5	CASSMSTQGGPNQPQHF
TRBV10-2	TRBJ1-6	CASRTGTGYDSPLHF
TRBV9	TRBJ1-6	CASSATGQDISYNSPLHF
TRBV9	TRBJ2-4	CASSGGGLGPAKNIQYF
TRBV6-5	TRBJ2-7	CASIPQPGGYEQYF
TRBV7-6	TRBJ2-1	CASSQRTSGIPSYNEQFF
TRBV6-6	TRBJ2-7	CASRRTGAAEQYF
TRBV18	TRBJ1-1	CASSLGTDRTEAFF
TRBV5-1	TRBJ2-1	CASSLEASAYNEQFF
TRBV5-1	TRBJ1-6	CASSLEGQDSPLHF
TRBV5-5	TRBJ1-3	CASIPYSSGNTIYF
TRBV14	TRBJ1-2	CASSQGPNSHGYTF
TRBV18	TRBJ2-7	CASSPGTGGLEQYF
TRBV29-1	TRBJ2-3	CSTGGGTDTQYF
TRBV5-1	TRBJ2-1	CASSLGDTTYNEQFF
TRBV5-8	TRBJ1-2	CASSLAWEAGGYTF
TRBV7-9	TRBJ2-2	CAGKQGLLSTGELFF